The clone carrying this T cell receptor beta chain was seen only a few times. The antigen is undetermined. These data come from a study of cytomegalovirus exposure and HLA in healthy donors. Study overall: Early release data held 80 million to 100 million unique TCRs from HLA-typed donors. Notes on the study in general: An apparent linkage of common viral pathogens to several of the most significant clusters emerged in a later analysis. DRB1 showed the most TCR associations and HLA-C the fewest in a later analysis, as rates varied by HLA locus. A previous analysis found most TCR beta V segments productive roughly 87% or roughly 30% of the time.

Germline V gene data show CDR1 as SGDLS and CDR2 as YYNGEE. CDR3 size: 15 residues. J lost 2 bases, V lost 1 base, and 6 bases had no gene match. Vbeta (60) and Jbeta (13) primers were used in the PCR. Some clones are missing from TCRdb's copy, which holds only in-frame ones; the method was immunoSEQ multiplex PCR. Of roughly 100,000 clones in the sample, just under 75% were seen once. Material for sequencing was PBMCs. The receptor comes from a man in his fifties in good health and CMV-seropositive. The chain joins TRBV9 to TRBJ2-7; the match to TRBD2 covers 7 bases. This CDR3 reads CASSVQGGTTYEQYF. CDR3 nucleotide sequence: TGTGCCAGCAGCGTACAAGGCGGGACTACCTACGAGCAGTACTTC.